This note documents a single T cell receptor (beta chain) sequence. The antigen it recognizes is unknown. No much larger clonotype is one base removed from it; base qualities were not supplied. The sample belongs to a study of cytomegalovirus exposure and HLA in healthy donors (dated by TCRdb to about 2017). Context from the whole study: In an earlier analysis of under 750 of the donors, 276 Gb of sequence data and about 110 million unique TCR beta sequences from roughly 190 million T cells were reported. Approximately 300 gigabases of sequencing data and about 92 million unique TCR sequences made up an early release that covered around 640 HLA-typed donors. Class I and class II HLA loci were covered by the typing at four-digit resolution. Besides the first cohort of roughly 700 subjects, a separate validation cohort made up of over 100 different subjects was used. To study patterns of TCR occurrence, a later analysis re-analyzed previously published TCR beta repertoires from 550 to 800 donors and added high-resolution HLA genotyping. Every discovery cohort repertoire had been produced on one sequencing platform. A later genetic analysis used genome-wide SNP genotypes for about 60% of the 666 donors, treating that subset as a discovery cohort. Among a few hundred genotyped donors of the cohort, an average of about 240,000 unique TCR beta nucleotide sequences were sequenced per donor, roughly 20% of them non-productive. The study combined high-throughput TCR immunosequencing, statistical association of individual TCRs with disease status, and machine learning to predict cytomegalovirus infection status. The number of donors typed differed by locus, with about 629-640 for A, B, C, DRB1 and DQB1, more than 500 for DQA1, 600 to 610 for DPA1, and around 460 for DPB1. The study aimed to test whether cataloging public T cell receptors could reveal signatures of past pathogen exposure. Rather than drawing on any new phenotypic data, the later analysis identified candidate immune exposures from TCR beta sequences and the way those sequences occurred across donors. Donor age, sex, ethnicity and CMV serostatus were compiled alongside the repertoire data. Among the roughly 370 genotyped donors, under 90% belonged to the genetic ancestry cluster associated with self-reported Caucasian donors. To decide whether each TCR beta V gene segment behaved as functional or pseudogenic, an earlier analysis of some 540 of the donors relied on high-throughput TCR beta sequencing. The study used immunosequencing to profile the T cell repertoires of approximately 690 subjects and linked those repertoires to cytomegalovirus serostatus. Several DR-DQ haplotypes were treated as single units for association and clustering because of strong linkage in the cohort.

Study-level results and caveats: The study listed approximately 150 TCR beta chains as associated with cytomegalovirus. Correlated functional status among segregating V segments might be attributable to linkage disequilibrium, but an unknown experimental factor could not be ruled out. A cluster of highly shared sequence variants was judged likely to represent a technical artifact of the sequencing pipeline. In vitro tests confirmed that a few of the cytomegalovirus-associated TCR beta chains recognize cytomegalovirus antigens. Compared with equally common non-associated chains, HLA-associated TCR beta chains in a later analysis were more clonally expanded and had lower generation probabilities. A later analysis associated 16,951 TCR beta sequences with specific HLA alleles at a false discovery rate of 0.05. Because HLA typing was unavailable for some donors at each locus, only the typed subset was used in association tests. Several of the top co-occurrence clusters appeared to be linked to parvovirus B19, influenza, CMV and Epstein-Barr virus, according to a later analysis. According to a later analysis, TCR association rates differed among HLA loci, with DRB1 alleles showing the most associated TCRs and HLA-C alleles showing the fewest. A later genetic analysis associated a missense DCLRE1C variant with V-gene and J-gene trimming of TCR beta chains, and an independent cohort replicated the association. A further reported finding was that TCR beta sequences accurately predicted the HLA-A and HLA-B alleles for most subjects in the first cohort. Because counts were too low, about 17 rarely observed V segments, including chromosome 9 orphons, were excluded from the earlier analysis of around 640 of the donors. The authors suggested that the approach could potentially be generalized to other disease states and immunological phenotypes. Immune exposure information for the cohort was limited to CMV serostatus. Assigning TCR associations to individual alleles was difficult when HLA alleles, especially DR and DQ, strongly co-occurred. The 87-base-pair reads could not distinguish some IMGT-functional V segments, including TRBV6-2 and TRBV6-3, so those segments were excluded. The classifier was reported to diagnose cytomegalovirus status with high specificity and sensitivity in both the original cohort and the validation cohort. According to a later genetic analysis, donors in an Asian-associated ancestry cluster had fewer N-insertions in productive TCRs than the roughly 700-donor mean. According to a later analysis, most CMV-associated TCR beta chains appeared to be HLA-restricted, and the HLA associations seemed to be driven largely by CMV exposure. Across donors, most TCR sequences were observed very rarely, whereas some public TCRs were present in many individuals. In this cohort, only TCR beta chains were sequenced, and detectable features were limited by the absence of alpha or paired-chain data. Sequencing depth was assumed to be roughly uniform across donors in the presence/absence analyses, though that assumption may not hold. In an earlier analysis of approximately 600 of the donors, most TCR beta V segments were observed in productive rearrangements about 90% or about 30% of the time, broadly matching IMGT annotations.

The library was generated by the immunoSEQ multiplex PCR assay. A mixture of 60 forward primers for TCR Vbeta segments and 13 reverse primers for TCR Jbeta segments was used in the multiplex PCR. The CDR3 region of rearranged TCR beta genes was amplified from genomic DNA by a multiplex PCR assay. The amplified TCR beta libraries were sequenced on the Illumina HiSeq System as 87-base-pair reads. The authors' analysis ran thus. In a later analysis, tens of millions of unique TCR beta chains were counted across the 650 to 750 repertoires, and roughly 11 million of these chains were shared by at least two donors. A nearest-neighbor algorithm error-corrected the raw reads and collapsed the reads into unique sequences, merging closely related sequences to remove PCR and sequencing errors. Alignment of CDR3 sequences to IMGT reference sequences was used to assign V, D and J gene segments. For a sequence to be retained, at least a six-nucleotide match to both a V gene segment and a J gene segment was required. Rearrangements were classified as productive when the CDR3 lacked stop codons and remained in frame with V and J, and all other rearrangements were classified as non-productive. CDR3 was defined by IMGT convention, running from the second conserved V-encoded cysteine to the conserved J-encoded phenylalanine. Sequences without an unambiguous match to a single V gene segment were excluded from the earlier analysis of a few hundred of the donors. In an earlier analysis of approximately 550 of the donors, V segments were called functional above 56.7% productive rearrangements and were called segregating when the between-donor standard deviation exceeded 5%. To diagnose cytomegalovirus status from the catalog of TCR beta chain sequences, a statistical classification framework was built. V and J gene assignment, in a later analysis, came from comparing TCR nucleotide sequences with IMGT/GENE-DB human TR gene sequences. Using the TCRdist pipeline, a later analysis assigned CDR3 sequences along with most-parsimonious VDJ recombination scenarios. In a later analysis, each TCR beta chain was defined by its CDR3 amino acid sequence together with its V-gene family, and reads without a unique V-gene family were excluded. To address suspected cross-contamination and a sequencing artifact, a later analysis removed 592 highly shared, low-generation-probability nucleotide sequences. For each public chain, a later analysis derived a clonal expansion index from normalized ranks of inferred template counts within each repertoire. In a later analysis, generation probabilities were computed using a VDJ recombination model fitted to out-of-frame rearrangements, and the results were checked against IGoR. In a later analysis, hypergeometric tests were used to score TCR-TCR, TCR-HLA and TCR-CMV co-occurrence, with a repertoire-size bias correction applied to TCR pairs. A later analysis estimated false discovery rates by permuting HLA or CMV assignments 20 times. In a later analysis, co-occurring TCRs were grouped using DBSCAN, with TCRdist sequence similarity added in when clustering inside HLA-allele-positive subsets. Repertoires with fewer than 30,000 or more than 120,000 public chains, plus five repertoires with anomalous nucleotide sharing, were excluded from co-occurrence clustering. Imported from immuneACCESS, the table was reduced by TCRdb to in-frame sequences with V and J called. These copies leave out some clones; in studies compared against another copy, an unresolved V gene accounts for under half, and the cause of the remainder is not known. V, J and clone size derive from that table, while D and trimming were established from the DNA sequence. The sample table records approximately 240,000 clones; around 89% of these occur just once. The biggest ten clones account for 1% of the sample.

The cohort comprised around 690 healthy bone marrow donors. Cohort members were all nominally healthy when sampled, although unrecorded immune exposures were likely present. The donor was CMV seronegative and belonged to the group of under 400 seronegative cohort members. Every donor gave a peripheral blood sample, and the peripheral blood mononuclear cells from that sample were used for TCR beta sequencing. Genomic DNA extraction from the blood cell samples was performed with the Qiagen DNeasy Blood Extraction Kit. Trimming removed 10 bases from V and 3 bases from J; the gene matches leave 12 bases unexplained. The CDR3 covers 15 residues, taking in both the cysteine and the phenylalanine. Kept here is only the CDR3 DNA, which spans 45 bases and is read in frame from base 1. In the germline V gene (reference sequence), CDR1 corresponds to LNHDA and CDR2 to SQIVND.

The clonotype originates from a young woman in good health and CMV-seronegative. The rearranged chain carries TRBV19 and TRBJ1-5; TRBD1 lines up with 7 middle nucleotides. The sample was PBMCs. The nucleotide sequence is given as TGTGCCACTAATTACAGGGGAAACTACAATCAGCCCCAGCATTTT. It specifies CATNYRGNYNQPQHF. Extended through the reference TRBV19 and TRBJ1-5 proteins, this CDR3 yields the full variable domain: DGGITQSPKYLFRKEGQNVTLSCEQNLNHDAMYWYRQDPGQGLRLIYYSQIVNDFQKGDIAEGYSVSREKKESFPLTVTSAQKNPTAFYLCATNYRGNYNQPQHFGDGTRLSIL.